The T cell receptor (beta chain) under discussion was sequenced for a study of OX40 agonist ivuxolimab in advanced cancers. Study-wide results and caveats: Expanded clones were, on average, more numerous among CD8+ T cells than CD4+.

Turning to this clone: Its antigen is unknown.

From germline, CDR1 is SNHLY and CDR2 FYNNEI. There are 16 residues in the CDR3. The trim removed 3 bases at V and 3 bases at J, leaving 9 bases unmatched. Profiled with immunoSEQ multiplex PCR; TCRdb holds only in-frame clones, not every one. The table has 65,000 to 95,000 clones, about 95% seen once. The input for sequencing was CD4+ or CD8+ T cells sorted from blood, taken in a trial of the OX40 agonist ivuxolimab. The clonotype was recovered from an adult with an advanced solid tumor such as melanoma, head and neck, liver or kidney cancer. The chain is built from TRBV2 and TRBJ1-2; 8 bases align to TRBD1. The CDR3 here is CASSDPRGLRDYGYTF. The CDR3 region has the DNA TGTGCCAGCAGTGATCCCAGGGGGCTGAGGGACTATGGCTACACCTTC.